This entry lists 7 T cell receptor beta chains sequenced from one sample in a study of shared clonotypes between healthy human individuals. Assay used: immunoSEQ multiplex PCR; TCRdb lists only in-frame clones, some missing. Counted here are about a million clones, around 74% occurring once; the ten biggest clones make up 1.4% to 1.5%. Sequencing was carried out using memory CD4+ T cells sorted from blood. Subset in this sample: CD45RA-negative fraction. The receptor set was obtained from a man between 18 and 35 years old in good health.

The chain is built from TRBV29-1 and TRBJ2-7; TRBD1 matches 7 bases. CDR1 and CDR2 from the germline V gene are SQVTM and ANQGSEA. This CDR3 is built from 12 residues. V dropped 4 bases and J dropped 2; count of bases not matched to a gene: 2. CDR3 nucleotide sequence: TGCAGCGTTGGGGACAGAACCTACGAGCAGTACTTC. Translated: CSVGDRTYEQYF.

This clone came up once. This chain uses TRBV29-1 with TRBJ2-2; 11 positions match TRBD2. The CDR3 runs to 15 residues. CDR1 SQVTM and CDR2 ANQGSEA come from the germline V gene. The trim removed 7 bases at V and 1 base at J, leaving 5 bases unmatched. CDR3 amino acids: CSAISGRGNTGELFF. In nucleotides, the CDR3 is TGCAGCGCCATTAGCGGGAGGGGGAACACCGGGGAGCTGTTTTTT.

The chain employs TRBV25-1 and TRBJ2-1; 8 bases are shared with TRBD2. With V trimmed by 6 bases and J by 6 bases, 10 bases remained unmatched. Germline V gives CDR1 MGHDK, CDR2 SYGVNS. The CDR3 is 15 residues long. In nucleotides, the CDR3 is TGTGCCAGCAGCCAGAGTGGACTAGCCGGCAATGAGCAGTTCTTC. It yields the protein CASSQSGLAGNEQFF.

The chain is built from TRBV2 and TRBJ1-2; 9 bases map to TRBD1. This CDR3 spans 15 amino acids. Trimming took 5 bases from V and 4 from J; bases not matched to a gene: 8. Germline assignment: CDR1 SNHLY and CDR2 FYNNEI. The CDR3 nucleotides read TGTGCCAGCAGTCAGGGAACAGGGGGCGGCTATGGCTACACCTTC. This translates into CASSQGTGGGYGYTF.

The chain uses TRBV28 and TRBJ1-2; D ambiguous. Germline CDR1 reads MDHEN; CDR2 reads SYDVKM. V lost 10 bases, J lost 0 bases, and 12 bases lay in between. The CDR3 is made up of 13 amino acids. The CDR3 DNA follows: TGTGCCATCCCTGATGGCGCTAACTATGGCTACACCTTC. Protein product: CAIPDGANYGYTF.

The chain joins TRBV10-2 to TRBJ1-5; D unresolved. The V end lost 4 bases, the J end lost 3 bases, and 10 bases lay between the germline ends. Germline V gives CDR1 WSHSY, CDR2 SAAADI. The length of the CDR3 is 14 residues. CDR3 amino acids: CASSGHQPNQPQHF. CDR3 bases: TGCGCCAGCAGTGGACACCAGCCCAATCAGCCCCAGCATTTT.

The chain employs TRBV5-1 and TRBJ1-5; TRBD1 is a possible D gene (5 bases). Germline loops: CDR1 SGHRS, CDR2 YFSETQ. The CDR3 totals 15 residues. Deletions cut 0 bases from V and 3 bases from J, with 10 bases between. The CDR3 sequence: CASSLEGEYNQPQHF. The CDR3 coding sequence is TGCGCCAGCAGCTTGGAAGGGGAATACAATCAGCCCCAGCATTTT. Using reference TRBV5-1 and TRBJ1-5 for the parts outside the CDR3, the full variable domain is KAGVTQTPRYLIKTRGQQVTLSCSPISGHRSVSWYQQTPGQGLQFLFEYFSETQRNKGNFPGRFSGRQFSNSRSEMNVSTLELGDSALYLCASSLEGEYNQPQHFGDGTRLSIL.